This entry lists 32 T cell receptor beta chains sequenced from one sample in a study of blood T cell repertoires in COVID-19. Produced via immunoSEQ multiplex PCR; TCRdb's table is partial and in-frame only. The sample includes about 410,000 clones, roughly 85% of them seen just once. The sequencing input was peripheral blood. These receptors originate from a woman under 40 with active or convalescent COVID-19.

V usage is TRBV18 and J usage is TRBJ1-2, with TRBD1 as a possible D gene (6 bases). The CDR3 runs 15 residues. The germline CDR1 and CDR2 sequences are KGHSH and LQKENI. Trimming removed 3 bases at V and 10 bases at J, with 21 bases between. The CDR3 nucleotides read TGTGCCAGCTCACCTTCGGAAACAGGGCGCGGAGTCTACACCTTC. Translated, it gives CASSPSETGRGVYTF.

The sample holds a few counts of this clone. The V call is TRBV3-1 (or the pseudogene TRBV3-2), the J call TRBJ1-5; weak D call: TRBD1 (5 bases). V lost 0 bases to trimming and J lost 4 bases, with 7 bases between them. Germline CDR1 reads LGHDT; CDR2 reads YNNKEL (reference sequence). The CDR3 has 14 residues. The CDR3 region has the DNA TGTGCCAGCAGCCAAGAGGGGCAGAATCAGCCCCAGCATTTT. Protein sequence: CASSQEGQNQPQHF.

DNA for the CDR3: TGTGCCAGTAGTACAGGACAGGGCTCTAATTCACCCCTCCACTTT. It is translated as CASSTGQGSNSPLHF. V and J are TRBV19 and TRBJ1-6; 8 positions agree with TRBD1. The V gene's germline CDR1 is LNHDA and CDR2 SQIVND (reference sequence). V shed 4 bases, J shed 6 bases, and the junction held 5 bases outside the gene matches. There are 15 residues in the CDR3.

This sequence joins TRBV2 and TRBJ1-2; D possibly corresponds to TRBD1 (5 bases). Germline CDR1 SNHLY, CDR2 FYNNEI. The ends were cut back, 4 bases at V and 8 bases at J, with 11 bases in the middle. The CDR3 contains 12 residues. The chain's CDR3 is CASSVRGSGYTF. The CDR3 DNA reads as TGTGCCAGCAGTGTCCGGGGGAGCGGCTACACCTTC. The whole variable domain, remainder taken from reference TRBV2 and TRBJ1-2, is EPEVTQTPSHQVTQMGQEVILRCVPISNHLYFYWYRQILGQKVEFLVSFYNNEISEKSEIFDDQFSVERPDGSNFTLKIRSTKLEDSAMYFCASSVRGSGYTFGSGTRLTVV.

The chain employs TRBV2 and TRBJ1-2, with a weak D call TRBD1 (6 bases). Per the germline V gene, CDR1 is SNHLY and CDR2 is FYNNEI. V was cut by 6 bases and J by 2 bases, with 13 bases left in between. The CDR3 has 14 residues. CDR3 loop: CASSSGTSNYGYTF. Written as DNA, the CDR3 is TGTGCCAGCAGCTCCGGGACATCGAACTATGGCTACACCTTC.

The CDR3, as DNA: TGCGCCAGCAGCTTGGGGGACAGCCTCTTCGAGCAGTACTTC. Translation: CASSLGDSLFEQYF. J is TRBJ2-7 and V is TRBV5-1, with 7 bases identical to TRBD1. J gave up 6 bases and V 0 bases, and 6 bases lay outside the gene matches. The germline V gene encodes CDR1 SGHRS and CDR2 YFSETQ. This CDR3 has 14 amino acids.

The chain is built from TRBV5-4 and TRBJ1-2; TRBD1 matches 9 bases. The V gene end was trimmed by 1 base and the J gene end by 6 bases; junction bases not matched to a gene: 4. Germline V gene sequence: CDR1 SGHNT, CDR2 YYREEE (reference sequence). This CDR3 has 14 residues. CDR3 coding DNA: TGTGCCAGCAGCTTGTGGGACAGGGCGCATGGCTACACCTTC. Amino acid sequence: CASSLWDRAHGYTF.

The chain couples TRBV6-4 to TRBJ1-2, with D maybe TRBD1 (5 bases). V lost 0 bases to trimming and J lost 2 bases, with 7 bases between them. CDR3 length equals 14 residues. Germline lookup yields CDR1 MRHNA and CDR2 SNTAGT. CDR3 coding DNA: TGTGCCAGCAGTGACTCTAACAGGAACTATGGCTACACCTTC. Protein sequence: CASSDSNRNYGYTF.

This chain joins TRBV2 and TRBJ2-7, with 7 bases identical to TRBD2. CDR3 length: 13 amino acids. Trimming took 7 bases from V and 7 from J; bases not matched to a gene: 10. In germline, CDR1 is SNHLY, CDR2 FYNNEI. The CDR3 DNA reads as TGTGCCAGCAAAGGACTAGTCCTAGTTGAGCAGTACTTC. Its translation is CASKGLVLVEQYF.

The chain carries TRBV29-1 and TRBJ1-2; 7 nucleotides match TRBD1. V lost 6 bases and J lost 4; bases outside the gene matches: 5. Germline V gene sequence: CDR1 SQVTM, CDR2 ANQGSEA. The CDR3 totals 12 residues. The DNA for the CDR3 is TGCAGCGTCGAGGGACAGTTCTATGGCTACACCTTC. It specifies CSVEGQFYGYTF.

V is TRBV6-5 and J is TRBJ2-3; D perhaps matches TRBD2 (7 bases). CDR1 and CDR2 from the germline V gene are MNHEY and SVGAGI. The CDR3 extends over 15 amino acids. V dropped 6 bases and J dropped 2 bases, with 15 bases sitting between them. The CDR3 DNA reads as TGTGCCAGCAGATTGGGGGGGGCCCCCACAGATACGCAGTATTTT. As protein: CASRLGGAPTDTQYF.

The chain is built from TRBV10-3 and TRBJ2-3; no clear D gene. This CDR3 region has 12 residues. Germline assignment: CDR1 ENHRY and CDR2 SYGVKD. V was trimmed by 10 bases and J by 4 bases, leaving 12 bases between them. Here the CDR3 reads CATLDKSDTQYF. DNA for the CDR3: TGTGCCACCCTAGATAAATCAGATACGCAGTATTTT.

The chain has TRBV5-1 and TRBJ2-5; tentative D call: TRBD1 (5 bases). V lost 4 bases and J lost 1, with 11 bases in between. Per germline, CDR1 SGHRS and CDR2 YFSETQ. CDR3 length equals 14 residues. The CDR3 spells CASSPDNRQETQYF. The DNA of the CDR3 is TGCGCCAGCAGCCCGGACAACCGCCAAGAGACCCAGTACTTC.

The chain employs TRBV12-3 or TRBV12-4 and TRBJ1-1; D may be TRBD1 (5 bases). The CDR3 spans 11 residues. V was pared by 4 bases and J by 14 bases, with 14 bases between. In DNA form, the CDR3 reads TGTGCCAGCAGTTGGGACGGGAGGGGATTCTTT. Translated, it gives CASSWDGRGFF.

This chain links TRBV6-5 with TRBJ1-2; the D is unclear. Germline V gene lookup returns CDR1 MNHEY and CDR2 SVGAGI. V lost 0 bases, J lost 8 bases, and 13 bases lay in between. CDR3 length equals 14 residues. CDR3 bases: TGTGCCAGCAGTTACTCGATAACAGCCGTCGGCTACACCTTC. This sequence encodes CASSYSITAVGYTF.

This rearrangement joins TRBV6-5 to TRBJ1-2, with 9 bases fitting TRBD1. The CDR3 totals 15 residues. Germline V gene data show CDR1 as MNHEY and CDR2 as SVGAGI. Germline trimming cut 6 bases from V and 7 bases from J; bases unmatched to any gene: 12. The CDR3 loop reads CASRTGDRVMGGYTF. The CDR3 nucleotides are TGTGCCAGCAGGACAGGGGACAGGGTCATGGGTGGCTACACCTTC.

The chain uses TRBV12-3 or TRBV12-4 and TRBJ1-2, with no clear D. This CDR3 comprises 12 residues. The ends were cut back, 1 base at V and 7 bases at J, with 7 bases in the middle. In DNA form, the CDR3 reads TGTGCCAGCAGTTTAGTGGAGGGTGGCTACACCTTC. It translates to CASSLVEGGYTF.

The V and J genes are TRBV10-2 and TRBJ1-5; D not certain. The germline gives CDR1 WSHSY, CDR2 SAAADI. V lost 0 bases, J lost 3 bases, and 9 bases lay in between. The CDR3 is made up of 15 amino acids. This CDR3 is CASSESADYNQPQHF. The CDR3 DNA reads TGCGCCAGCAGTGAGTCGGCAGATTACAATCAGCCCCAGCATTTT.

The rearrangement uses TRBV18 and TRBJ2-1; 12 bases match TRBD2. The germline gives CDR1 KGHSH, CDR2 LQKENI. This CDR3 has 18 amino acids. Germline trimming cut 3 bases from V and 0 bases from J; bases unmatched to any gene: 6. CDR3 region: CASSPGLAGFSSYNEQFF. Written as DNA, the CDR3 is TGTGCCAGCTCACCGGGACTAGCGGGCTTCAGCTCCTACAATGAGCAGTTCTTC.

The CDR3 bases are TGTGCCAGCAGCTCCCCGGGAGGGACTCAGCCCCAGCATTTT. Translation gives CASSSPGGTQPQHF. The V gene is TRBV7-2, the J gene TRBJ1-5; TRBD1 might be the D (5 bases). Trimming removed 4 bases from V and 6 bases from J, with 13 bases in between. Looked up from germline, CDR1 is SGHTA and CDR2 is FQGNSA. The CDR3 consists of 14 residues. Full variable domain (rest looked up from reference TRBV7-2 and TRBJ1-5): GAGVSQSPSNKVTEKGKDVELRCDPISGHTALYWYRQSLGQGLEFLIYFQGNSAPDKSGLPSDRFSAERTGGSVSTLTIQRTQQEDSAVYLCASSSPGGTQPQHFGDGTRLSIL.

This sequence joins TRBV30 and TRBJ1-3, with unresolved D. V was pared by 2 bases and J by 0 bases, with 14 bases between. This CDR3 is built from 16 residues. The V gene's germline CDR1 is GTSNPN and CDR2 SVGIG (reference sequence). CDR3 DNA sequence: TGTGCCTGGAGTTCTACGGGATCTTACTCTGGAAACACCATATATTTT. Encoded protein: CAWSSTGSYSGNTIYF.

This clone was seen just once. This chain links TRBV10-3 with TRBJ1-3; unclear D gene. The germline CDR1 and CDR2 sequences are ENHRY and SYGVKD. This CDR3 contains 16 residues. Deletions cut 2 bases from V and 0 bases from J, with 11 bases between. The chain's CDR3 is CAISETLHSSGNTIYF. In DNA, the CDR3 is TGTGCCATCAGTGAGACCCTCCATAGCTCTGGAAACACCATATATTTT.

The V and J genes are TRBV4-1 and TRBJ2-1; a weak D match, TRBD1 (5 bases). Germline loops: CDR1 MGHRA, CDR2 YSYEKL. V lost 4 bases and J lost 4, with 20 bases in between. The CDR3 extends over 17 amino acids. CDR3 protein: CASSPGLGRDPYNEQFF. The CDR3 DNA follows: TGCGCCAGCAGCCCTGGGCTGGGGCGAGACCCTTACAATGAGCAGTTCTTC.

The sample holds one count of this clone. The CDR3 sequence: CAISGGGGGGARYNEQFF. In DNA, the CDR3 is TGTGCCATCTCCGGCGGCGGCGGCGGGGGGGCCCGGTACAATGAGCAGTTCTTC. The rearrangement uses TRBV10-3 and TRBJ2-1, with 9 bases identical to TRBD2. The CDR3 loop spans 18 amino acids. Trimming removed 8 bases from V and 4 bases from J; junction bases left unmatched: 18. CDR1 ENHRY and CDR2 SYGVKD come from the germline V gene.

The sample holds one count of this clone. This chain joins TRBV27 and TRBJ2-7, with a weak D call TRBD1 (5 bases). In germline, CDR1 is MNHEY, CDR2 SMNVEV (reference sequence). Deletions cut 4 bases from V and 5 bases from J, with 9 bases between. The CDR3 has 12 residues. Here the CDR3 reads CASSSGQHEQYF. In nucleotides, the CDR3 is TGTGCCAGCAGTTCAGGGCAGCACGAGCAGTACTTC.

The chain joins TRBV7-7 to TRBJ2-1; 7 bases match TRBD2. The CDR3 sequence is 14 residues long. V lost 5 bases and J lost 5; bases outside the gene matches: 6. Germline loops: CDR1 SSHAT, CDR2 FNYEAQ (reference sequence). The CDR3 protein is CASSGRATNNEQFF. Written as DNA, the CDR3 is TGTGCCAGCAGCGGGAGGGCCACCAACAATGAGCAGTTCTTC.

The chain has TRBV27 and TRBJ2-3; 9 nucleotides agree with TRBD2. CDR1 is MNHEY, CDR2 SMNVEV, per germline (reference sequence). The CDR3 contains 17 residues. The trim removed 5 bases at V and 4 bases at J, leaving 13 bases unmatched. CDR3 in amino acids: CASSARVREGLPDTQYF. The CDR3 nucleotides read TGTGCCAGCAGTGCCAGAGTGCGGGAGGGCCTTCCAGATACGCAGTATTTT.

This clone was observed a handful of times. CDR3 DNA: TGTGCCAGTAGTCCCTATGACAGATCAAACACTGAAGCTTTCTTT. Its protein product is CASSPYDRSNTEAFF. The rearrangement links TRBV19 to TRBJ1-1, with D possibly being TRBD1 (5 bases). From germline, CDR1 is LNHDA and CDR2 SQIVND (reference sequence). V shed 5 bases and J shed 2 bases, with 15 bases lying between them. This CDR3 has 15 amino acids.

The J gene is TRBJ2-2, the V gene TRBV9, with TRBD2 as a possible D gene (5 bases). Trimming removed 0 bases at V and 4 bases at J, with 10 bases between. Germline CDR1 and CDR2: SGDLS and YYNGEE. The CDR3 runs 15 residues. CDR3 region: CASSVGRVGTGELFF. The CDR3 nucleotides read TGTGCCAGCAGCGTAGGGCGGGTGGGCACCGGGGAGCTGTTTTTT.

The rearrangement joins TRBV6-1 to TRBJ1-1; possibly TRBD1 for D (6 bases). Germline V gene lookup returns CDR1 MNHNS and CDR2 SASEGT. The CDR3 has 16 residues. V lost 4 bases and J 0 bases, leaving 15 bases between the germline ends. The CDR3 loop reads CASSAWTVSMNTEAFF. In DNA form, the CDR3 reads TGTGCCAGCAGTGCTTGGACAGTATCTATGAACACTGAAGCTTTCTTT.

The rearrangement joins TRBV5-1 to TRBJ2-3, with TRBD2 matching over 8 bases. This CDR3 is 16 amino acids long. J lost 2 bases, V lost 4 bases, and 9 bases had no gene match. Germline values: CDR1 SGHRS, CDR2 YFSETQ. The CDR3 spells CASSPGLERNTDTQYF. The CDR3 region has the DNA TGCGCCAGCAGCCCGGGACTAGAGAGGAACACAGATACGCAGTATTTT.

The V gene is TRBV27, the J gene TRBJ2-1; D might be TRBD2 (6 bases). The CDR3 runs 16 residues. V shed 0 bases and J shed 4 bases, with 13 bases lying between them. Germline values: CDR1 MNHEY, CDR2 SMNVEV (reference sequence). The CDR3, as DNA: TGTGCCAGCAGTTTATCCCCGGGAGTAACTTACAATGAGCAGTTCTTC. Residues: CASSLSPGVTYNEQFF.